This is a list of T cell receptor beta chains from one sample in a study of T cells in Graves' hyperthyroidism and ophthalmopathy. TCRdb reprocessed the multiplex PCR reads with MiXCR, giving one entry per CDR3 protein. This table has about 620,000 distinct CDR3 sequences, around 15% appearing once. Sequenced material: blood. These receptors all come from a woman aged 25 to 39 with Graves' hyperthyroidism. CDR3s include the opening cysteine and the closing phenylalanine or tryptophan. Fields, in order: V gene, clone size, J gene, CDR3 protein. Clone size is stated in some rows and not others, as once, few, many or a class when expanded.

>TRBV28|many|TRBJ2-3
CASSFPRGSTDTQYF
>TRBV29-1|many|TRBJ2-7
CSVKGRQGTHEQYF
>TRBV9|.|TRBJ1-4
CASSATTGGRGKLFF
>TRBV20-1|few|TRBJ2-7
CSASWGSGTSSYEQYF
>TRBV13|many|TRBJ2-2
CASSRLAGHRGGELFF
>TRBV15|once|TRBJ2-7
CATSRDVLAEQYF
>TRBV3-1|.|TRBJ2-6
CASSQDGRQGRPSGANVLTF
>TRBV5-1|many|TRBJ2-1
CASSLIASTSLTAEQFF
>TRBV29-1|few|TRBJ2-7
CSTGTGGKEQYF
>TRBV29-1|.|TRBJ1-3
CSVEDRGPGGNTIYF
>TRBV12-3/TRBV12-4|few|TRBJ1-1
CASKVSGSEAFF
>TRBV15|many|TRBJ1-4
CATSREGRSNEKLFF
>TRBV7-6|many|TRBJ2-7
CASSLVGGLPLYEQYF
>TRBV5-1|few|TRBJ2-5
CASSLAPGQGSGTQYF
>TRBV28|many|TRBJ1-5
CASRFGRPLHQPQHF
>TRBV6-8|once|TRBJ1-3
CASSEGQISANTIYF
>TRBV9|.|TRBJ2-7
CASSARGGRSTYEQYF
>TRBV6-1|many|TRBJ1-1
CATKPTGATEAFF
>TRBV19|.|TRBJ2-7
CASAPAGGSAYEQYF
>TRBV20-1|many|TRBJ1-1
CSARADSMNTEAFF
>TRBV12-3/TRBV12-4|.|TRBJ2-7
CASSLARLADNSYEQYF
>TRBV7-9|.|TRBJ1-1
CASSSPGQGWAFF
>TRBV2|many|TRBJ1-2
CASTRDRELGYGYTF
>TRBV30|many|TRBJ1-2
CAWIEVSYGYTF
>TRBV2|many|TRBJ2-7
CASSSRGGYEQYF
>TRBV5-5|many|TRBJ1-2
CASSFRAAPYYGYTF